This T cell receptor (beta chain) stems from a study of molecular identifiers for immune sequencing clone quantification (dated 2018 in TCRdb). The study in broad terms: In a replicate experiment, RNA from roughly 21,000 or 96,000 naive CD8 T cells was split into five aliquots, four of which were sequenced. CD8 T cells were used in a methods study to benchmark molecular-identifier clustering-based TCR repertoire sequencing (MIDCIRS) and TCR RNA copy counting.

Overall results and qualifications from the work: Spiked-in Jurkat TCR RNA (approximately 10 copies' worth), which is not part of the donor repertoire, was contained in the naive libraries. Highly expanded clone sizes could be underestimated because identical TCR molecules may share a barcode. A single cell's worth of spiked-in Jurkat TCR RNA was reported detectable even among one million naive CD8 T cells. Clones above 20 RNA copies held over 97% of molecules in CMV-specific effector cells but under 1% in naive cells. Without barcode sub-clustering, chimeric consensus sequences inflated TCR diversity; chimeras reached as high as 47%. Approximately 2.7 recovered TCR RNA copies per cell were obtained by modeling, versus about 9.7 by digital PCR, implying a capture efficiency of roughly 32%.

V is clipped by 1 base and J by 10 bases, and the sequence between their germline boundaries is 10 bases long. Including the terminal cysteine and phenylalanine, the CDR3 comprises 12 residues. Of the read, only the CDR3 DNA is kept; its 36 bases are in frame from base 1. The germline V gene (reference sequence) gives CDR1 as SEHNR and CDR2 as FQNEAQ. Libraries of naive CD8 T cells were built from around 20,000 to 1,000,000 sorted cells, with 10%, 30% or 50% of the purified RNA used. Naive CD8 T cells were FACS-sorted as CD8+CD4-CCR7+CD45RA+ on a BD FACSAria II into RLT Plus buffer. Detection sensitivity was tested by spiking Jurkat RNA equal to fewer than twelve TCR copies' worth into samples containing roughly 18,000-1,000,000 naive CD8 T cells. Enrichment of CD8 T cells was done with RosetteSep CD8+ T Cell Enrichment Cocktail plus Ficoll-Paque, and ACK red cell lysis came afterward. Library preparation was by PCR. The instrument was a NextSeq 500. Bulk TCR libraries were generated as previously described, with the TCR primers listed in Table S5 used. The Qiagen AllPrep DNA/RNA kit was used to purify total RNA. Before any analysis, reads coming from multiple sequencing runs of the same library were combined into one pool. The paper's data handling went like this. Only reads with exact TCR constant sequence were kept, trimmed to 150 nt, and grouped by their 12-nt molecular barcodes. Reads within each barcode group were sub-clustered using a 15% Levenshtein threshold, and quality-weighted consensus sequences were constructed for each RNA molecule. Non-functional sequences were discarded, and so were lower-count sequences lying one edit away from another sequence. Based on a fit of two negative binomial distributions, barcode sub-clusters having less than 20% of the maximum read count were discarded. The raw public data were reprocessed by TCRdb itself: fastp quality trimming at Q25, MiXCR clonotype calling, in-frame beta chains only. Each entry is one CDR3 protein sequence, shown with its most common DNA and genes. What appears here as the V and J calls and clone size reflects TCRdb's work, not the paper's. The sample data list about 630,000 distinct CDR3 sequences, and 25% of these were observed just once. Clones ranked in the top ten supply about 0.73% of the sample.

This clonotype was seen more than once but under ten times. Its antigen is not yet known. No base qualities exist here, and no much larger clone lies one base off it. This sequence was found in a human donor in good health. Some libraries in this study had Jurkat cell RNA spiked in. Sequencing input: naive CD8+ T cells from blood, with Jurkat cell RNA spiked in. The meaning of the sample's cell subset or site label: FACS-sorted CD8+CD4-CCR7+CD45RA+ naive T cells. The rearranged segments are TRBV7-9 and TRBJ1-2; the D gene is not confidently resolved. The DNA sequence follows: TGTGCCAGCAGCTTAGTGGCTGAGGACTACACCTTC. Translated, this gives CASSLVAEDYTF.